These T cell receptor beta chains were read from a single sample in a study of PD-1 blockade in classical Hodgkin lymphoma. Repertoires were generated with immunoSEQ multiplex PCR, while TCRdb's copy carries only in-frame clones and drops some. In the table there are about 30,000 clones, more than 85% of which are singletons. The material was CD4+ T cells from blood, obtained before the fourth cycle of nivolumab. The receptor source for this set is a human donor with classical Hodgkin lymphoma. The CDR3 runs from the conserved cysteine through the conserved F or W. Fields, in order: clone size, D gene, J gene, V gene, CDR3 DNA, CDR3 protein. The D gene is left open where the match is weak. Clone size appears in some rows only: once, few, many, or a class for an expanded clone.

clone_size: NA; d_call: NA; j_call: TRBJ1-6; v_call: TRBV18; cdr3_nt: TGTGCCAGCTCACCAGAAACCACTCGTTCACCCCTCCACTTT; cdr3_aa: CASSPETTRSPLHF
clone_size: NA; d_call: TRBD2; j_call: TRBJ2-1; v_call: TRBV4-1; cdr3_nt: TGCGCCAGCAGCCAACAGCGGGGGGACAATGAGCAGTTCTTC; cdr3_aa: CASSQQRGDNEQFF
clone_size: NA; d_call: TRBD1; j_call: TRBJ2-7; v_call: TRBV10-2; cdr3_nt: TGCGCCATCCAGGACAGGGGGGTCTACGAGCAGTACTTC; cdr3_aa: CAIQDRGVYEQYF
clone_size: once; d_call: NA; j_call: TRBJ1-1; v_call: TRBV5-6; cdr3_nt: TGTGCCAGCAGCTTGGTGGCAGGGCTGGGGGACACTGAAGCTTTCTTT; cdr3_aa: CASSLVAGLGDTEAFF
clone_size: NA; d_call: NA; j_call: TRBJ1-4; v_call: TRBV14; cdr3_nt: TGTGCCAGCAGCCAAGGGACTAATGAAAAACTGTTTTTT; cdr3_aa: CASSQGTNEKLFF
clone_size: NA; d_call: NA; j_call: TRBJ1-1; v_call: TRBV2; cdr3_nt: TGTGCCAGCAGTGAACGGGGAAATGAAGCTTTCTTT; cdr3_aa: CASSERGNEAFF
clone_size: NA; d_call: NA; j_call: TRBJ1-2; v_call: TRBV25-1; cdr3_nt: TGTGCCAGCAGTGAATATGGAGGAGGCTACACCTTC; cdr3_aa: CASSEYGGGYTF
clone_size: NA; d_call: TRBD2; j_call: TRBJ2-7; v_call: TRBV19; cdr3_nt: TGTGCCAGTAGTATAGATCACGGGACTAGAGGCGAGCAGTACTTC; cdr3_aa: CASSIDHGTRGEQYF
clone_size: NA; d_call: TRBD2; j_call: TRBJ2-2; v_call: TRBV7-3; cdr3_nt: TGTGCCAGCAGCTTCCTAGCGGGAGGGGTCACCGGGGAGCTGTTTTTT; cdr3_aa: CASSFLAGGVTGELFF
clone_size: NA; d_call: NA; j_call: TRBJ2-7; v_call: TRBV5-1; cdr3_nt: TGCGCCAGCAGCTTTGAACAGGGTAGGATTGACGAGCAGTACTTC; cdr3_aa: CASSFEQGRIDEQYF
clone_size: NA; d_call: NA; j_call: TRBJ2-5; v_call: TRBV5-8; cdr3_nt: TGTGCCAGCAGCTTAAGTGACAGGCACCAAGAGACCCAGTACTTC; cdr3_aa: CASSLSDRHQETQYF
clone_size: NA; d_call: TRBD2; j_call: TRBJ2-2; v_call: TRBV6-5; cdr3_nt: TGTGCCAGCTTCGGTAGCGGGGTTTCCGGGGAGCTGTTTTTT; cdr3_aa: CASFGSGVSGELFF
clone_size: NA; d_call: NA; j_call: TRBJ2-7; v_call: TRBV10-3; cdr3_nt: TGTGCCACCCGAAAGGGGGGGGGATACGAGCAGTACTTC; cdr3_aa: CATRKGGGYEQYF
clone_size: NA; d_call: NA; j_call: TRBJ1-5; v_call: TRBV19; cdr3_nt: TGTGCCAGTAGTGACACAGGATTACGGGGGCCCCAGCATTTT; cdr3_aa: CASSDTGLRGPQHF
clone_size: NA; d_call: TRBD1; j_call: TRBJ1-5; v_call: TRBV9; cdr3_nt: TGTGCCAGCAGCCCCGGGACAGTTAGCAATCAGCCCCAGCATTTT; cdr3_aa: CASSPGTVSNQPQHF
clone_size: NA; d_call: NA; j_call: TRBJ1-1; v_call: TRBV5-4; cdr3_nt: TGTGCCAGCAGCCACCTTGAGAGACAGCAAGAAGCTTTCTTT; cdr3_aa: CASSHLERQQEAFF
clone_size: few; d_call: NA; j_call: TRBJ1-1; v_call: TRBV2; cdr3_nt: TGTGCCAGCAGTGTTGGGGCCAGTGAAGCTTTCTTT; cdr3_aa: CASSVGASEAFF
clone_size: once; d_call: NA; j_call: TRBJ1-6; v_call: TRBV4-1; cdr3_nt: TGCGCCAGCAGCCAAAACATCGGTGCTTCACCCCTCCACTTT; cdr3_aa: CASSQNIGASPLHF
clone_size: NA; d_call: TRBD1; j_call: TRBJ1-1; v_call: TRBV28; cdr3_nt: TGTGCCAGCAGGAGGACAGGGGACACTGAAGCTTTCTTT; cdr3_aa: CASRRTGDTEAFF
clone_size: once; d_call: NA; j_call: TRBJ2-1; v_call: TRBV5-1; cdr3_nt: TGCGCCAGCAGCGAGTCTAGGGACAATGAGCAGTTCTTC; cdr3_aa: CASSESRDNEQFF
clone_size: once; d_call: NA; j_call: TRBJ1-4; v_call: TRBV28; cdr3_nt: TGTGCCAGCAGTAATGAAAAACTGTTTTTT; cdr3_aa: CASSNEKLFF